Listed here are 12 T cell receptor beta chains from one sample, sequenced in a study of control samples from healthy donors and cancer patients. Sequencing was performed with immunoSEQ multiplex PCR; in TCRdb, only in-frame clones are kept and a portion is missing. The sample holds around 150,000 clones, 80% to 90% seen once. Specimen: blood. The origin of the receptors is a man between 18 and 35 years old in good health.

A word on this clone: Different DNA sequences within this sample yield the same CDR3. The DNA for the CDR3 is TGTGCCAGTAGTTCGGGACAGGGATACGAGCAGTACTTC. This translates into CASSSGQGYEQYF. The rearrangement uses TRBV19 and TRBJ2-7; 9 bases align to TRBD1. The V gene's germline CDR1 is LNHDA and CDR2 SQIVND (reference sequence). J lost 4 bases, V lost 5 bases, and 3 bases had no gene match. CDR3 length equals 13 residues.

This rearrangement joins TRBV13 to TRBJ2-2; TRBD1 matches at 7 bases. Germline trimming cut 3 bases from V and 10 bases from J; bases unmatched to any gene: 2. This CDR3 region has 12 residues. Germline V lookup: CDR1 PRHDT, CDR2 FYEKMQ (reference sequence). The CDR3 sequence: CASSLTGKELFF. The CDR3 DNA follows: TGTGCCAGCAGCTTGACAGGGAAGGAGCTGTTTTTT.

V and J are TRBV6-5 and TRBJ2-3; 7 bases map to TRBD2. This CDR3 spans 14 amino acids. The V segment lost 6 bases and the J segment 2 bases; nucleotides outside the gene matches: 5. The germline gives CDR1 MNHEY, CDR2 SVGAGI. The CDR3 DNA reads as TGTGCCAGCAGCCTCCGGGGGGTCACAGATACGCAGTATTTT. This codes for CASSLRGVTDTQYF.

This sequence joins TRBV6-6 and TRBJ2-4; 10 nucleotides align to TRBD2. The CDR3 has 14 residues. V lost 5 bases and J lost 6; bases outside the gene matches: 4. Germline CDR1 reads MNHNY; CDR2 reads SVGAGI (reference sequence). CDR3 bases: TGTGCCAGCAGTCTAGCGGGGGAGGGAAACATTCAGTACTTC. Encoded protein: CASSLAGEGNIQYF.

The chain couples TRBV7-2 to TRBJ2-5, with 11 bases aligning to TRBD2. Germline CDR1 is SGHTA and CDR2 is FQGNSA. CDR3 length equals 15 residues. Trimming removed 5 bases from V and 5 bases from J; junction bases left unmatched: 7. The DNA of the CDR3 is TGTGCCAGCAGCCTTAGCGGGGGGGCCCGGGAGACCCAGTACTTC. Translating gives CASSLSGGARETQYF.

The CDR3 nucleotides read TGTGCCAGTAGTATCGGGGACAGAAGCACAGATACGCAGTATTTT. Encoded protein: CASSIGDRSTDTQYF. The chain is built from TRBV19 and TRBJ2-3; 7 bases fit TRBD1. The CDR3 runs to 15 residues. Trimming at V came to 3 bases and at J to 0 bases, leaving 3 bases not matched to a gene. CDR1 is LNHDA, CDR2 SQIVND, per germline (reference sequence).

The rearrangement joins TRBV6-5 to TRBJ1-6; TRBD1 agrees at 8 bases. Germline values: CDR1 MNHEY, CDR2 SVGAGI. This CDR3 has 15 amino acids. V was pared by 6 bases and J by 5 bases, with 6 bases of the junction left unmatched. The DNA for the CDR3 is TGTGCCAGCAGATTAAACAGGGGGAATAATTCACCCCTCCACTTT. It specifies CASRLNRGNNSPLHF.

The CDR3 is CASSSKAVMTGGNYGYTF. In DNA form, the CDR3 reads TGTGCCAGCAGCTCCAAAGCCGTCATGACAGGGGGCAACTATGGCTACACCTTC. The rearrangement links TRBV5-8 to TRBJ1-2; 10 bases are shared with TRBD1. CDR1 and CDR2 (germline): SGHTS, YDEGEE. This CDR3 spans 18 amino acids. V shed 3 bases, J shed 2 bases, and the junction held 13 bases outside the gene matches.

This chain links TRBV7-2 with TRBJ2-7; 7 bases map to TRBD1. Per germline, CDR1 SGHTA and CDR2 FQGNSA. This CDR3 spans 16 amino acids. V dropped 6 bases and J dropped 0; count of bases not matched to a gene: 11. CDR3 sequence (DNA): TGTGCCAGCAGTATTGACGGGACAGCGCGCTCCTACGAGCAGTACTTC. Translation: CASSIDGTARSYEQYF.

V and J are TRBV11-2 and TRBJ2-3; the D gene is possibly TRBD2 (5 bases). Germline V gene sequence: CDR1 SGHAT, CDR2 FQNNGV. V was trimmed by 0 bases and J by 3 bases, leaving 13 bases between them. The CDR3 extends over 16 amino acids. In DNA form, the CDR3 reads TGTGCCAGCAGCTTAGAACTTAGGACGGGAACAGATACGCAGTATTTT. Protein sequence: CASSLELRTGTDTQYF.

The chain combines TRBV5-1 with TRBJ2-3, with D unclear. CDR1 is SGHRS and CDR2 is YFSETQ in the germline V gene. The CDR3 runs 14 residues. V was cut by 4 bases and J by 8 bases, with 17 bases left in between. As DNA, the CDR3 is TGCGCCAGCAGCCCGAACCCTGCAGAGGCTACGCAGTATTTT. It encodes CASSPNPAEATQYF.

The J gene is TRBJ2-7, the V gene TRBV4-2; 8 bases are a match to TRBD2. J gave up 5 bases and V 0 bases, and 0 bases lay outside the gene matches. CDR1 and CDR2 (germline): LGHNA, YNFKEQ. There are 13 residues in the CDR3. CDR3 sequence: CASSQERGDEQYF. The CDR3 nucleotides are TGTGCCAGCAGCCAAGAGCGGGGGGACGAGCAGTACTTC.